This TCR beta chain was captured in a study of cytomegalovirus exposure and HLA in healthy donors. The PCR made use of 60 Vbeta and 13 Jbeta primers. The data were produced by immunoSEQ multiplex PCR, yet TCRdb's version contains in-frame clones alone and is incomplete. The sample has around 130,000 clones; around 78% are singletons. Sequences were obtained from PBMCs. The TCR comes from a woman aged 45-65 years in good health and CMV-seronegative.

CDR3 sequence: CASSFRDRATDTQYF. CDR3 bases: TGTGCCAGCAGCTTCCGGGACAGGGCCACAGATACGCAGTATTTT. The chain is built from TRBV7-2 and TRBJ2-3; 9 bases agree with TRBD1. CDR1 is SGHTA and CDR2 is FQGNSA in the germline V gene. CDR3 length: 15 amino acids. Losses at the gene ends were 3 bases for V and 2 bases for J; bases not matched to a gene: 3.